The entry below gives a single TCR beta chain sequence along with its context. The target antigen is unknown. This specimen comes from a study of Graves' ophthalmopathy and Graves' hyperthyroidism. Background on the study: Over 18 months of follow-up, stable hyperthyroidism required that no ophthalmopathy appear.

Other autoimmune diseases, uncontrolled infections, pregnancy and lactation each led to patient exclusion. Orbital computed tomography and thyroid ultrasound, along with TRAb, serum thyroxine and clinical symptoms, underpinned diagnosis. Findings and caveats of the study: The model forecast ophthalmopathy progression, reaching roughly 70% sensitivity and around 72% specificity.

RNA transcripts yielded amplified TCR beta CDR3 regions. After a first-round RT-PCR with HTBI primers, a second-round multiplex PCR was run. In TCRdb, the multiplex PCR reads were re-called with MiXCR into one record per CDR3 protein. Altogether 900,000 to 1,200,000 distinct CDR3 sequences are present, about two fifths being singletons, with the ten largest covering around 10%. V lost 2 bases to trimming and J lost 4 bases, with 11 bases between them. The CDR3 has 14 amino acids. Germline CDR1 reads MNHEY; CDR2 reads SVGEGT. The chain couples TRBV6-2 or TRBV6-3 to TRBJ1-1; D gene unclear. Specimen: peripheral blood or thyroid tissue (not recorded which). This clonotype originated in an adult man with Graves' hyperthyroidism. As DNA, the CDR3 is TGTGCCAGCAGTTACGTCGCATCGAGCACTGAAGCTTTCTTT. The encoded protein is CASSYVASSTEAFF.